A selection of T cell receptor beta chains follows, all from one sample in a study of cytomegalovirus exposure and HLA in healthy donors. Clones were sequenced by immunoSEQ multiplex PCR, and TCRdb holds only the in-frame ones, with some missing. The sample yields approximately 200,000 clones, approximately 80% seen once. The specimen sequenced was PBMCs. These receptors all come from a man in his forties in good health and CMV-seronegative. Each CDR3 is given with its conserved first and last residue. The D gene is left open where the match is weak. Clone size, where shown, is once, few, many, or a class for clones that have expanded.

clone_size	v_call	d_call	j_call	cdr3_aa	cdr3_nt
NA	TRBV7-9	NA	TRBJ2-7	CASSSRSSYEQYF	TGTGCCAGCAGCTCCAGATCCTCCTACGAGCAGTACTTC
NA	TRBV7-3	TRBD1	TRBJ1-4	CASSPGQGKNEKLFF	TGTGCCAGCAGCCCCGGACAGGGGAAGAATGAAAAACTGTTTTTT
few	TRBV5-1	NA	TRBJ2-5	CASSLRAGASGQRRETQYF	TGCGCCAGCAGCTTGAGGGCGGGGGCTAGCGGTCAGAGGAGAGAGACCCAGTACTTC
NA	TRBV5-1	TRBD2	TRBJ2-1	CASSLLAGGPNEQFF	TGCGCCAGCAGCTTACTAGCGGGGGGGCCCAATGAGCAGTTCTTC
NA	TRBV5-1	NA	TRBJ2-5	CASSPGGFQGSLSSLRYQETQYF	TGCGCCAGCAGCCCTGGTGGCTTCCAAGGGAGTCTTTCTTCCCTGAGGTACCAAGAGACCCAGTACTTC
NA	TRBV9	TRBD1	TRBJ2-1	CASSDHWTGPGDEQFF	TGTGCCAGCAGCGACCACTGGACAGGCCCAGGGGATGAGCAGTTCTTC
once	TRBV2	NA	TRBJ2-1	CASNRGVSSYNEQFF	TGTGCCAGCAACCGGGGAGTCTCTTCCTACAATGAGCAGTTCTTC
once	TRBV15	NA	TRBJ1-4	CATPGGESNEKLFF	TGTGCCACTCCCGGAGGGGAGAGTAATGAAAAACTGTTTTTT
NA	TRBV7-9	NA	TRBJ1-1	CASTLRQEANTEAFF	TGTGCCAGCACCCTCAGACAGGAGGCGAACACTGAAGCTTTCTTT
NA	TRBV27	TRBD1	TRBJ2-7	CASRTGAPYEQYF	TGTGCCAGCAGAACAGGGGCCCCCTACGAGCAGTACTTC
NA	TRBV29-1	NA	TRBJ2-7	CSVEGGHYEQYF	TGCAGCGTTGAGGGGGGTCACTACGAGCAGTACTTC
NA	TRBV7-8	TRBD1	TRBJ1-2	CASSLTGASYGYTF	TGTGCCAGCAGCTTAACAGGGGCCAGCTATGGCTACACCTTC
NA	TRBV7-9	NA	TRBJ1-6	CSSSLEQGDSPLHF	TGTTCCAGCAGCTTAGAACAGGGAGATTCACCCCTCCACTTT
NA	TRBV9	TRBD2	TRBJ2-1	CASSATSGGAEQFF	TGTGCCAGCAGCGCCACTAGCGGGGGGGCGGAACAGTTCTTC
NA	TRBV5-1	NA	TRBJ1-4	CASSLGRPNEKLFF	TGCGCCAGCAGCTTGGGGAGGCCTAATGAAAAACTGTTTTTT
once	TRBV6-1	TRBD1	TRBJ1-2	CASSAWDRGNYGYTF	TGTGCCAGCAGTGCATGGGACAGGGGGAACTATGGCTACACCTTC
NA	TRBV9	NA	TRBJ1-5	CASSVSGQANQPQHF	TGTGCCAGCAGCGTTAGTGGACAAGCCAATCAGCCCCAGCATTTT
NA	TRBV27	TRBD2	TRBJ2-7	CASRRGGVRYEQYF	TGTGCCAGCCGGCGGGGGGGCGTAAGGTACGAGCAGTACTTC
NA	TRBV5-1	NA	TRBJ2-6	CASIRPGKKSGANVLTF	TGCGCCAGCATTCGCCCGGGAAAGAAGTCTGGGGCCAACGTCCTGACTTTC
NA	TRBV2	TRBD1	TRBJ2-5	CASTKDRLETQYF	TGTGCCAGCACCAAGGACAGGTTAGAGACCCAGTACTTC
NA	TRBV6-6	NA	TRBJ1-5	CASSHLENQPQHF	TGTGCCAGCAGCCACTTGGAGAATCAGCCCCAGCATTTT
NA	TRBV19	TRBD1	TRBJ1-1	CASRLRQGMNTEAFF	TGTGCCAGTAGGCTTAGACAGGGGATGAACACTGAAGCTTTCTTT
once	TRBV18	NA	TRBJ1-1	CASSPWGGRDTEAFF	TGTGCCAGCTCACCATGGGGTGGCAGGGACACTGAAGCTTTCTTT
NA	TRBV5-1	TRBD1	TRBJ1-6	CASSLDDPGGSPLHF	TGCGCCAGCAGCTTAGACGACCCAGGGGGTTCACCCCTCCACTTT
NA	TRBV5-1	NA	TRBJ1-2	CASSAGQFFNYGYTF	TGCGCCAGCAGCGCCGGACAGTTCTTCAACTATGGCTACACCTTC
few	TRBV28	TRBD2	TRBJ2-7	CASSSGLLYEQYF	TGTGCCAGCAGTTCGGGACTACTCTACGAGCAGTACTTC
NA	TRBV5-6	NA	TRBJ2-6	CASSFGGANVLTF	TGTGCCAGCAGCTTCGGGGGGGCCAACGTCCTGACTTTC